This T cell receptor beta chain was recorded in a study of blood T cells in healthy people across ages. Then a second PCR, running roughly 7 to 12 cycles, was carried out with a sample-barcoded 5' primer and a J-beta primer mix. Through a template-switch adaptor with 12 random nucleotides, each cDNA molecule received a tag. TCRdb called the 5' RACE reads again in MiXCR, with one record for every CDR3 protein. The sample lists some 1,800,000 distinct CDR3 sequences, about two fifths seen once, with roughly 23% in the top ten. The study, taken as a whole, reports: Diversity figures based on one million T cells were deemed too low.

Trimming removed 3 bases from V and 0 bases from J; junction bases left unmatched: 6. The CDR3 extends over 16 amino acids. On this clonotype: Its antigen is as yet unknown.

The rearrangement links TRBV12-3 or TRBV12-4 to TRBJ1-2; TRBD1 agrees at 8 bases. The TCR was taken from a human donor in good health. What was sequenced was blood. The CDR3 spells CASSFWAGGPNYGYTF. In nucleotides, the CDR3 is TGTGCCAGCAGTTTTTGGGCAGGGGGCCCTAACTATGGCTACACCTTC.